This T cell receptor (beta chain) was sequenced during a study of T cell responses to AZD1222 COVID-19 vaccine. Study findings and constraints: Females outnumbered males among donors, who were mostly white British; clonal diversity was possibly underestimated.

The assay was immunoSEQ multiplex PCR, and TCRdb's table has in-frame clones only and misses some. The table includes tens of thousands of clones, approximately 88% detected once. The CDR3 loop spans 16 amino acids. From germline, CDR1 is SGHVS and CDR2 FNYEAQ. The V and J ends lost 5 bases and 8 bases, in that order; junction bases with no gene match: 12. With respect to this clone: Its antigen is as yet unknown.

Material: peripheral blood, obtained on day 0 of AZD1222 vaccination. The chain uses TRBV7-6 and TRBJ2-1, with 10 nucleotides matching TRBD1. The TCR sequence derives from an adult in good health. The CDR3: CASSEDGTGADDEQFF. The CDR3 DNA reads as TGTGCCAGCAGCGAAGACGGGACAGGGGCTGACGATGAGCAGTTCTTC.